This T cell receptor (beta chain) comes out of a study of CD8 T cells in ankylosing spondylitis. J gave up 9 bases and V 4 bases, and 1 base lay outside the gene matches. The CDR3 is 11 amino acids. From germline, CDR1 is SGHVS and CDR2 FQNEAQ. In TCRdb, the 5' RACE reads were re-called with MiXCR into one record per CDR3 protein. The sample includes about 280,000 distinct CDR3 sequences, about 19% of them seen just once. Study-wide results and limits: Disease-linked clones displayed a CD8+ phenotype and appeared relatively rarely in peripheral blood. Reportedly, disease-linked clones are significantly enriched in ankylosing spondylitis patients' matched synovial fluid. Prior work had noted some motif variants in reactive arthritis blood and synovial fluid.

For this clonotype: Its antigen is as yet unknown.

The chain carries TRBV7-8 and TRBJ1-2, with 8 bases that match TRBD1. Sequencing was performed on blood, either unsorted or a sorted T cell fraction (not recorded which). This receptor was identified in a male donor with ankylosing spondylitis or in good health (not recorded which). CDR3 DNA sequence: TGTGCCAGCAGCTCAGGGGGCAGCTACACCTTC. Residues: CASSSGGSYTF.